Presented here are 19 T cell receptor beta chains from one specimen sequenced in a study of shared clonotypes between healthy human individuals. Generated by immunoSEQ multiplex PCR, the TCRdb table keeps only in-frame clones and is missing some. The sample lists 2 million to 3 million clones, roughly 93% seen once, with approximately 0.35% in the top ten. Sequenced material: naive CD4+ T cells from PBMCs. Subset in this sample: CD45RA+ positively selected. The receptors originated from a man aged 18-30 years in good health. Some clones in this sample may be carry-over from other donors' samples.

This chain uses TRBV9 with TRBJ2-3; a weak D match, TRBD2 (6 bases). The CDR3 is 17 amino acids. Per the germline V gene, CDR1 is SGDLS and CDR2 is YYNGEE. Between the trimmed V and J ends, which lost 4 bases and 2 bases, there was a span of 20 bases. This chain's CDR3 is CASSPGRGVTYTDTQYF. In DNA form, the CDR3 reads TGTGCCAGCAGCCCGGGTCGCGGGGTAACCTACACAGATACGCAGTATTTT.

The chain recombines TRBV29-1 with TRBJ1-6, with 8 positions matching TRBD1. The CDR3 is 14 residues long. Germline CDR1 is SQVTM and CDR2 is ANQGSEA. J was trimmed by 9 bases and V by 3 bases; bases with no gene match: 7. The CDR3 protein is CSVEVGQGFSPLHF. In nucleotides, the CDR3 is TGCAGCGTTGAGGTAGGACAGGGTTTTTCACCCCTCCACTTT.

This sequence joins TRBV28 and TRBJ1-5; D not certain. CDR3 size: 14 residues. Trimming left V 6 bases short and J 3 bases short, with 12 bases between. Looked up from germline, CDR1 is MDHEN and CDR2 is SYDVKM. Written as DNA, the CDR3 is TGTGCCAGCAGCCGGGTCCCTTCCAATCAGCCCCAGCATTTT. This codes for CASSRVPSNQPQHF.

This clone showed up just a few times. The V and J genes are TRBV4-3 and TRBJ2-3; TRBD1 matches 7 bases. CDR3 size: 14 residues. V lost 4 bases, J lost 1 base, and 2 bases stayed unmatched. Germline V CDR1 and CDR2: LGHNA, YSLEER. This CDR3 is CASSRDRGTDTQYF. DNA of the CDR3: TGCGCCAGCAGCCGTGACAGGGGCACAGATACGCAGTATTTT.

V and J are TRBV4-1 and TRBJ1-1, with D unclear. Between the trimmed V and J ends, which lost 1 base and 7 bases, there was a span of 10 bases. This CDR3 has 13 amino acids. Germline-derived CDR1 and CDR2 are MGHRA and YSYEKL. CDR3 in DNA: TGCGCCAGCAGCCAAGTAGGGAGGGTTGAAGCTTTCTTT. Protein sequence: CASSQVGRVEAFF.

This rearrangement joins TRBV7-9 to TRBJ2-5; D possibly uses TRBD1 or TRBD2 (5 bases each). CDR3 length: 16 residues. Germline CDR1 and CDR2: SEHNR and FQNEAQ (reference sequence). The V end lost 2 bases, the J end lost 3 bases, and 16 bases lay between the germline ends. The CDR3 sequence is CASSLRGTLREETQYF. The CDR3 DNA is TGTGCCAGCAGCTTACGTGGGACCCTCAGGGAAGAGACCCAGTACTTC.

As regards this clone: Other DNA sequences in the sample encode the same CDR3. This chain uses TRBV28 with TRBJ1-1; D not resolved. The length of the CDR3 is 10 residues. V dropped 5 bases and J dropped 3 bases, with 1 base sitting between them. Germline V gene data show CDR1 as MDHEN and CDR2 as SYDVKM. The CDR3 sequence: CASSHTEAFF. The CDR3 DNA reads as TGTGCCAGCAGTCACACTGAAGCTTTCTTT.

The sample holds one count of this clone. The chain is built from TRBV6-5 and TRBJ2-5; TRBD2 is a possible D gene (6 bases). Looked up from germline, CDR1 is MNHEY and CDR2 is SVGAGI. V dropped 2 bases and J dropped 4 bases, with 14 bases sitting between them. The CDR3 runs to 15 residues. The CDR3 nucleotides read TGTGCCAGCAGTTACGGGCCCCGGGGAGGAGAGACCCAGTACTTC. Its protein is CASSYGPRGGETQYF.

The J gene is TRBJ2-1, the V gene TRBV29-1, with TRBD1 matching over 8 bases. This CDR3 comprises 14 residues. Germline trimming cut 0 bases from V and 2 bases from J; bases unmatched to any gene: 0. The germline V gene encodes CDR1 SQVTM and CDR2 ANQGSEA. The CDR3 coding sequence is TGCAGCGTTGAAGAGACAGGGGCCTACAATGAGCAGTTCTTC. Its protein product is CSVEETGAYNEQFF.

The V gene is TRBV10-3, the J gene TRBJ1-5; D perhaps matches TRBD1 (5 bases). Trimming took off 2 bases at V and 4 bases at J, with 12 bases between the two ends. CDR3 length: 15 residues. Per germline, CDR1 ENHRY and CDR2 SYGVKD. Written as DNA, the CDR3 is TGTGCCATCAGTGAGGGCGGGACGGGGAATCAGCCCCAGCATTTT. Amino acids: CAISEGGTGNQPQHF.

CDR3 coding DNA: TGTGCCACCAGCAGAGTCTCGACATCGGGGGCCACCGGGGAGCTGTTTTTT. Protein sequence: CATSRVSTSGATGELFF. The chain carries TRBV15 and TRBJ2-2; either TRBD1 or TRBD2 may fit D (6 bases each). Germline CDR1 is LNHNV and CDR2 is YYDKDF (reference sequence). The CDR3 spans 17 residues. Trimming left V 1 base short and J 4 bases short, with 16 bases between.

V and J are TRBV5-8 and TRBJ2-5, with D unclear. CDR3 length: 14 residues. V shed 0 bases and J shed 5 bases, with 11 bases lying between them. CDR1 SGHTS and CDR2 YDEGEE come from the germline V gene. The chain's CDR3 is CASSLVSFPETQYF. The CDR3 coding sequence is TGTGCCAGCAGCTTGGTGTCCTTTCCGGAGACCCAGTACTTC.

CDR3 DNA sequence: TGTGCCAGCAGTTTTACGGGACGGACAAACTCCTACGAGCAGTACTTC. The encoded protein is CASSFTGRTNSYEQYF. The rearrangement joins TRBV28 to TRBJ2-7; D possibly matches TRBD1 or TRBD2 (5 bases each). Between the trimmed V and J ends, which lost 3 bases and 0 bases, there was a span of 15 bases. The CDR3 totals 16 residues. Germline V lookup: CDR1 MDHEN, CDR2 SYDVKM.

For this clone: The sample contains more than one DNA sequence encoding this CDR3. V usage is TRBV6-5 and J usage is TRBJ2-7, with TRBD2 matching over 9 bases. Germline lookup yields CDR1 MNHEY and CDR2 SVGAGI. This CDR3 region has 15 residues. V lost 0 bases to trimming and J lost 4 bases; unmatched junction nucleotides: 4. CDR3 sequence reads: CASSYSAGGSYEQYF. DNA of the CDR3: TGTGCCAGCAGTTACTCGGCGGGAGGGAGTTACGAGCAGTACTTC.

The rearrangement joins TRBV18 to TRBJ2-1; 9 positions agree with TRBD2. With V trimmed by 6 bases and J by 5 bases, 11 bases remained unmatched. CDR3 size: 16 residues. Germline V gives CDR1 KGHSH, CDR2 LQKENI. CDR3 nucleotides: TGTGCCAGCTCCCAACAGCTGACTAGCGGCGACAATGAGCAGTTCTTC. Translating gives CASSQQLTSGDNEQFF.

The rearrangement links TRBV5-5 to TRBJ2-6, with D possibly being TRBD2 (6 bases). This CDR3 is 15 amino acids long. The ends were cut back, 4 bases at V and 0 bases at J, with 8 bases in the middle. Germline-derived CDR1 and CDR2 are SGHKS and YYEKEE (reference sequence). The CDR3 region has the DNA TGTGCCAGCAGCCGTAGCGGCTCTGGGGCCAACGTCCTGACTTTC. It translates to CASSRSGSGANVLTF.

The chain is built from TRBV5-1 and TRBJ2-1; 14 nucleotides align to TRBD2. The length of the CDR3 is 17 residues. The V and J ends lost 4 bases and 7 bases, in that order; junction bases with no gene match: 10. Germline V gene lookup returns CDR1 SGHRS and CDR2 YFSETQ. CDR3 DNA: TGCGCCAGCAGCCAAGGTCCGGGACTAGCGGGAGTTAATGAGCAGTTCTTC. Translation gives CASSQGPGLAGVNEQFF.

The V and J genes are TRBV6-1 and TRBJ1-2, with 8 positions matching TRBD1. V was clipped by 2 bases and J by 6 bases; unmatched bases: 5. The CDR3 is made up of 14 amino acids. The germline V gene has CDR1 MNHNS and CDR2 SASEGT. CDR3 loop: CASSEWGTGHGYTF. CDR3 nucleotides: TGTGCCAGCAGTGAATGGGGGACAGGACATGGCTACACCTTC.

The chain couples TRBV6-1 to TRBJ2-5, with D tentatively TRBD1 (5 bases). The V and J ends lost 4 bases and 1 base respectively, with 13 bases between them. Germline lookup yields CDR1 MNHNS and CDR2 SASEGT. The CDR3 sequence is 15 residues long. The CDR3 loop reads CASSGGLGSQETQYF. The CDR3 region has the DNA TGTGCCAGCAGTGGGGGCCTGGGCAGCCAAGAGACCCAGTACTTC.